The 27 T cell receptor beta chains given below trace back to one sample, sequenced in a study of blood T cells in healthy people across ages. Using a J-beta primer mix together with a sample-barcoded 5' primer, a second PCR was run for roughly 6 to 12 cycles. TCRdb reprocessed the 5' RACE reads via MiXCR and lists one record per CDR3 protein. The sample lists about 800,000 distinct CDR3 sequences; 35% to 50% were seen once. Sequenced input: blood. These receptors were collected from a man aged 80 or over in good health.

This chain joins TRBV4-2 and TRBJ2-5; a possible D gene is TRBD2 (6 bases). V lost 11 bases to trimming and J lost 1 base, with 20 bases between them. The CDR3 has 15 residues. Germline V CDR1 and CDR2: LGHNA, YNFKEQ. In DNA form, the CDR3 reads TGTGCCGGCACCAAGACTAGTTCTAGCCAAGAGACCCAGTACTTC. Translating it yields CAGTKTSSSQETQYF.

The chain recombines TRBV30 with TRBJ2-2; 7 positions match TRBD2. CDR1 and CDR2 (germline): GTSNPN, SVGIG (reference sequence). V lost 1 base and J lost 4; bases outside the gene matches: 3. CDR3 length equals 14 residues. The CDR3 here is CAWSGTRGTGELFF. The CDR3 DNA follows: TGTGCCTGGAGTGGGACTAGGGGCACCGGGGAGCTGTTTTTT. Filled out from reference TRBV30 and TRBJ2-2, the complete variable domain reads SQTIHQWPATLVQPVGSPLSLECTVEGTSNPNLYWYRQAAGRGLQLLFYSVGIGQISSEVPQNLSASRPQDRQFILSSKKLLLSDSGFYLCAWSGTRGTGELFFGEGSRLTVL.

The V and J genes are TRBV29-1 and TRBJ2-1; D gene unclear. Germline assignment: CDR1 SQVTM and CDR2 ANQGSEA. This CDR3 has 15 amino acids. V lost 1 base and J lost 2, with 12 bases in between. In DNA form, the CDR3 reads TGCAGCGTTGAAGCCCTGAAACAGCCCTACAATGAGCAGTTCTTC. Translating it yields CSVEALKQPYNEQFF.

V usage is TRBV7-9 and J usage is TRBJ2-1; D gene unclear. This CDR3 spans 14 amino acids. CDR1 is SEHNR and CDR2 is FQNEAQ in the germline V gene (reference sequence). V lost 5 bases to trimming and J lost 0 bases, with 8 bases between them. CDR3: CASSHHSSYNEQFF. The CDR3 region has the DNA TGTGCCAGCAGCCACCACAGCTCCTACAATGAGCAGTTCTTC.

The rearrangement uses TRBV7-2 and TRBJ2-7, with 8 bases aligning to TRBD2. The CDR3 runs 15 residues. Per the germline V gene, CDR1 is SGHTA and CDR2 is FQGNSA. With 8 bases clipped from V and 0 bases from J, the junction kept 9 bases outside the gene matches. The CDR3 spells CASGLVSGSSYEQYF. The CDR3 coding sequence is TGTGCCAGCGGACTTGTAAGCGGGAGCTCCTACGAGCAGTACTTC.

This clonotype was observed a few times. The rearrangement uses TRBV6-2 or TRBV6-3 and TRBJ2-7; weak D call: TRBD1 (5 bases). Trimming removed 0 bases at V and 6 bases at J, with 12 bases between. Germline V gene data show CDR1 as MNHEY and CDR2 as SVGEGT. The CDR3 sequence is 14 residues long. CDR3 bases: TGTGCCAGCAGTTACTCGAATGGCAGGGTCGAGCAGTACTTC. This sequence encodes CASSYSNGRVEQYF.

V is TRBV4-3 and J is TRBJ2-7, with D unresolved. The ends were cut back, 0 bases at V and 4 bases at J, with 10 bases in the middle. CDR1 and CDR2 (germline): LGHNA, YSLEER. This CDR3 is built from 14 residues. The CDR3 protein is CASSQDTAGYEQYF. DNA for the CDR3: TGCGCCAGCAGCCAAGATACGGCTGGGTACGAGCAGTACTTC.

CDR3 DNA: TGTGCCAGCAGCCCCCGGGGCGCCGAAAAGACCCAGTACTTC. The encoded protein is CASSPRGAEKTQYF. The V call is TRBV7-2, the J call TRBJ2-7, with D perhaps TRBD1 or TRBD2 (5 bases each). The last part of the DNA fits TRBJ2-5 better; the J call may be wrong. The CDR3 has 14 amino acids. Germline V gene lookup returns CDR1 SGHTA and CDR2 FQGNSA.

The chain couples TRBV28 to TRBJ2-7, with D possibly matching TRBD1 (6 bases). The V gene's germline CDR1 is MDHEN and CDR2 SYDVKM. The CDR3 is 16 amino acids. V lost 2 bases and J 2 bases, leaving 16 bases between the germline ends. The CDR3 loop is CASSLPVAGDPYEQYF. The CDR3 nucleotides read TGTGCCAGCAGTTTACCTGTTGCAGGGGACCCCTACGAGCAGTACTTC. The entire variable domain, with the rest obtained from reference TRBV28 and TRBJ2-7, is as follows: DVKVTQSSRYLVKRTGEKVFLECVQDMDHENMFWYRQDPGLGLRLIYFSYDVKMKEKGDIPEGYSVSREKKERFSLILESASTNQTSMYLCASSLPVAGDPYEQYFGPGTRLTVT.

The V gene is TRBV4-3, the J gene TRBJ2-1, with D maybe TRBD1 (7 bases). The CDR3 is 16 residues long. Germline V CDR1 and CDR2: LGHNA, YSLEER. V lost 0 bases and J lost 4, with 13 bases in between. CDR3 bases: TGCGCCAGCAGCCAAGAGGTTGCAGGGGGGTACAATGAGCAGTTCTTC. It specifies CASSQEVAGGYNEQFF.

The V call is TRBV9, the J call TRBJ2-2; D might be TRBD1 (6 bases). The germline gives CDR1 SGDLS, CDR2 YYNGEE. CDR3 length equals 17 residues. V was clipped by 4 bases and J by 1 base, with 17 bases between them. CDR3 residues: CASSQVRDILNTGELFF. CDR3 coding DNA: TGTGCCAGCAGCCAAGTCCGGGACATCCTGAACACCGGGGAGCTGTTTTTT.

The chain couples TRBV21-1 to TRBJ2-5; the D call TRBD2 from the table was never checked on the DNA. The DNA end is a closer match to TRBJ2-7, so the J assignment may be wrong. TRBV21-1 is described as a pseudogene. The CDR3 runs to 16 residues. CDR3 sequence reads: CASSKKRTSVFYEQYF. CDR3 DNA sequence: TGTGCCAGCAGCAAAAAAAGGACTAGCGTGTTCTACGAGCAGTACTTC.

This clonotype was counted ten times or more. The V gene is TRBV9, the J gene TRBJ2-1; 7 positions match TRBD2. CDR3 length: 15 amino acids. The germline gives CDR1 SGDLS, CDR2 YYNGEE. V gave up 0 bases and J gave up 7 bases; unmatched junction bases: 7. CDR3 protein: CASSVVASGTNEQFF. In nucleotides, the CDR3 is TGTGCCAGCAGCGTAGTTGCTAGCGGAACAAATGAGCAGTTCTTC.

This sequence joins TRBV4-1 and TRBJ2-1; D gene ambiguous. Trimming removed 4 bases from V and 5 bases from J, with 12 bases in between. The CDR3 is made up of 14 amino acids. The germline CDR1 and CDR2 sequences are MGHRA and YSYEKL. The CDR3 bases are TGCGCCAGCAGCCGGGGTAAGGTGGACAATGAGCAGTTCTTC. It specifies CASSRGKVDNEQFF.

The chain uses TRBV7-2 and TRBJ2-3, with D unresolved. The CDR3 covers 15 residues. V was cut by 2 bases and J by 1 base, with 10 bases left in between. The germline CDR1 and CDR2 sequences are SGHTA and FQGNSA. The CDR3 sequence: CASSLTNGGTDTQYF. CDR3 nucleotides: TGTGCCAGCAGCTTAACTAATGGCGGCACAGATACGCAGTATTTT.

The chain links TRBV28 to TRBJ2-7; no clear D. Between the trimmed V and J ends, which lost 3 bases and 1 base, there was a span of 7 bases. Germline assignment: CDR1 MDHEN and CDR2 SYDVKM. The CDR3 runs to 13 residues. CDR3 amino acids: CASSFFVSYEQYF. The CDR3 DNA reads TGTGCCAGCAGTTTTTTCGTTTCCTACGAGCAGTACTTC. Filled out from reference TRBV28 and TRBJ2-7, the complete variable domain reads DVKVTQSSRYLVKRTGEKVFLECVQDMDHENMFWYRQDPGLGLRLIYFSYDVKMKEKGDIPEGYSVSREKKERFSLILESASTNQTSMYLCASSFFVSYEQYFGPGTRLTVT.

The J gene is TRBJ2-2, the V gene TRBV9, with TRBD1 as a possible D gene (5 bases). The CDR3 has 15 residues. The germline V gene has CDR1 SGDLS and CDR2 YYNGEE. With 1 base removed from V and 4 bases from J, the gap between germline ends came to 11 bases. The CDR3 loop is CASSVTQGSTGELFF. For the CDR3, the DNA is TGTGCCAGCAGCGTAACCCAGGGTTCCACCGGGGAGCTGTTTTTT.

This clonotype was picked up a small number of times. The chain employs TRBV29-1 and TRBJ2-5; no clear D gene. The germline CDR1 and CDR2 sequences are SQVTM and ANQGSEA. V gave up 7 bases and J gave up 3 bases, with 9 bases separating them. The CDR3 has 11 amino acids. In DNA form, the CDR3 reads TGCAGCGCTGGGTCGGAAGAGACCCAGTACTTC. This codes for CSAGSEETQYF. The entire variable domain, with the rest obtained from reference TRBV29-1 and TRBJ2-5, is as follows: SAVISQKPSRDICQRGTSLTIQCQVDSQVTMMFWYRQQPGQSLTLIATANQGSEATYESGFVIDKFPISRPNLTFSTLTVSNMSPEDSSIYLCSAGSEETQYFGPGTRLLVL.

The rearrangement uses TRBV5-1 and TRBJ2-5; D is possibly TRBD2 (6 bases). The CDR3 contains 17 residues. The germline V gene has CDR1 SGHRS and CDR2 YFSETQ. V lost 3 bases and J lost 0, with 18 bases in between. CDR3 residues: CASSSVFMAGNQETQYF. Written as DNA, the CDR3 is TGCGCCAGCAGCTCTGTCTTTATGGCGGGGAACCAAGAGACCCAGTACTTC.

The CDR3 DNA reads TGCAGCGTTGAAGTGAGGGATCCTACTTATGGCTACACCTTC. The encoded protein is CSVEVRDPTYGYTF. This chain links TRBV29-1 with TRBJ1-2, with unresolved D. CDR3 length equals 14 residues. V was shortened by 1 base and J by 5 bases, with 14 bases between the two germline ends. Germline CDR1 reads SQVTM; CDR2 reads ANQGSEA.

This sequence joins TRBV12-3 or TRBV12-4 and TRBJ2-3; TRBD2 aligns across 8 bases. The CDR3 is 16 amino acids. The V segment lost 5 bases and the J segment 2 bases; nucleotides outside the gene matches: 9. The CDR3 loop is CASSALGLVTTDTQYF. The CDR3 bases are TGTGCCAGCAGTGCCCTGGGACTAGTGACCACAGATACGCAGTATTTT.

This rearrangement joins TRBV29-1 to TRBJ1-4; D call uncertain. Germline-derived CDR1 and CDR2 are SQVTM and ANQGSEA. The CDR3 consists of 11 residues. V lost 4 bases, J lost 8 bases, and 8 bases lay in between. The DNA for the CDR3 is TGCAGCGTTGGGGTTCAGGAAAAACTGTTTTTT. This sequence encodes CSVGVQEKLFF.

The V and J genes are TRBV15 and TRBJ1-5; 7 bases map to TRBD1. Trimming cost V 0 bases and J 5 bases; bases outside gene matches: 4. The length of the CDR3 is 15 residues. CDR1 and CDR2 (germline): LNHNV, YYDKDF (reference sequence). CDR3 sequence reads: CATSRDHTGDQPQHF. The CDR3 coding sequence is TGTGCCACCAGCAGAGATCATACAGGGGATCAGCCCCAGCATTTT. The whole variable domain, filled in from reference TRBV15 and TRBJ1-5, reads DAMVIQNPRYQVTQFGKPVTLSCSQTLNHNVMYWYQQKSSQAPKLLFHYYDKDFNNEADTPDNFQSRRPNTSFCFLDIRSPGLGDTAMYLCATSRDHTGDQPQHFGDGTRLSIL.

The chain is built from TRBV20-1 and TRBJ2-1; 13 nucleotides agree with TRBD2. Germline V CDR1 and CDR2: DFQATT, SNEGSKA (reference sequence). Trimming removed 0 bases from V and 10 bases from J; junction bases left unmatched: 9. This CDR3 is built from 16 residues. The CDR3 protein is CSAREGTSGTDSEQFF. CDR3 DNA sequence: TGCAGTGCTAGAGAAGGGACTAGCGGGACCGATAGCGAGCAGTTCTTC.

This clonotype appeared many times. The V call is TRBV7-2, the J call TRBJ1-2; D is uncertain. Trimming took off 1 base at V and 0 bases at J, with 9 bases between the two ends. The CDR3 loop spans 15 amino acids. Per germline, CDR1 SGHTA and CDR2 FQGNSA. CDR3 bases: TGTGCCAGCAGCTTAGTCACAGAATCTAACTATGGCTACACCTTC. Translating it yields CASSLVTESNYGYTF.

The rearrangement links TRBV7-2 to TRBJ2-5, with TRBD1 matching over 7 bases. The J call may be mistaken, given a closer DNA end match to TRBJ2-1. This CDR3 spans 16 amino acids. CDR1 and CDR2 (germline): SGHTA, FQGNSA. The CDR3 DNA sequence: TGTGCCAGCAGCTCGACAGGGAGAGGGATACAAGAGACCCAGTTCTTC. Protein product: CASSSTGRGIQETQFF.

This clonotype was counted between two and nine times. The chain combines TRBV3-1 with TRBJ2-7, with D perhaps TRBD1 or TRBD2 (6 bases each). The CDR3 has 16 residues. CDR1 LGHDT and CDR2 YNNKEL come from the germline V gene (reference sequence). V was trimmed by 5 bases and J by 2 bases, leaving 19 bases between them. For the CDR3, the DNA is TGTGCCAGCAGCGATGCACGTACAGGGAGGCCCTACGAGCAGTACTTC. Translating gives CASSDARTGRPYEQYF.